What follows are 11 T cell receptor beta chains derived from one specimen sequenced in a study of identical twins. TCRdb passed the 5' RACE reads through MiXCR, listing each CDR3 protein once. The repertoire has just under 650,000 distinct CDR3 sequences, roughly 6.6% of them found once; the top ten carry around 1.6%. This sample was shared with a second study, whose subject was yellow fever vaccine responses in identical twins.

The sequenced material came from PBMCs. The receptors were sampled from a woman aged 18-29 years in good health.

This clonotype has a count of ten or more. This chain uses TRBV7-8 with TRBJ2-1; 10 nucleotides align to TRBD2. Germline V lookup: CDR1 SGHVS, CDR2 FQNEAQ. The CDR3 covers 16 residues. Unmatched junction bases numbered 7, after V lost 0 bases and J lost 8 bases. CDR3 sequence (DNA): TGTGCCAGCAGCTTAGCGTCAACTAGCGGGATTGATGAGCAGTTCTTC. This encodes CASSLASTSGIDEQFF.

This clonotype was recorded at least ten times. This chain connects TRBV3-1 to TRBJ2-1; TRBD2 agrees at 8 bases. Trimming took 5 bases from V and 3 from J; bases not matched to a gene: 12. Germline V gene data show CDR1 as LGHDT and CDR2 as YNNKEL (reference sequence). This CDR3 spans 17 amino acids. The CDR3 here is CASSNGGGSGVYNEQFF. CDR3 DNA sequence: TGTGCCAGCAGCAACGGAGGGGGTAGCGGGGTCTACAATGAGCAGTTCTTC.

The chain uses TRBV20-1 and TRBJ2-4; a possible D gene is TRBD2 (6 bases). The germline gives CDR1 DFQATT, CDR2 SNEGSKA (reference sequence). There are 14 residues in the CDR3. V lost 6 bases, J lost 9 bases, and 21 bases lay in between. As DNA, the CDR3 is TGCAGTGCCGGAGGGGTGGCCGGGCCGGGCATTCAGTACTTC. Residues: CSAGGVAGPGIQYF.

The chain joins TRBV11-2 to TRBJ1-6; maybe TRBD1 (6 bases). Trimming took 5 bases from V and 3 from J, leaving 20 bases between them. The germline gives CDR1 SGHAT, CDR2 FQNNGV. CDR3 length equals 18 residues. The CDR3 bases are TGTGCCAGCAGCCTCGGACAGTTTTCGCCGTACTATAATTCACCCCTCCACTTT. This sequence encodes CASSLGQFSPYYNSPLHF.

This clonotype has just a few counts. The chain combines TRBV20-1 with TRBJ2-1; a weak D match, TRBD2 (6 bases). Looked up from germline, CDR1 is DFQATT and CDR2 is SNEGSKA (reference sequence). CDR3 length: 12 residues. V gave up 2 bases and J gave up 10 bases, with 12 bases separating them. CDR3 protein: CSARLGTREQFF. The CDR3 DNA reads as TGCAGTGCTAGACTTGGGACTCGGGAGCAGTTCTTC.

Many counts were recorded for this clonotype. The chain carries TRBV4-1 and TRBJ1-5; 7 nucleotides align to TRBD1. The germline CDR1 and CDR2 sequences are MGHRA and YSYEKL. J gave up 5 bases and V 4 bases, and 14 bases lay outside the gene matches. This CDR3 has 17 amino acids. The CDR3 nucleotides read TGCGCCAGCAGCCGCGATTTTACAGGGGAATGGGATCAGCCCCAGCATTTT. Translated, it gives CASSRDFTGEWDQPQHF.

This clonotype was detected only a few times. V is TRBV3-1 and J is TRBJ2-3, with 9 bases that match TRBD2. CDR1 is LGHDT and CDR2 is YNNKEL in the germline V gene (reference sequence). This CDR3 has 14 amino acids. The V gene end was trimmed by 6 bases and the J gene end by 4 bases; junction bases not matched to a gene: 5. The CDR3 reads CASRGAGGPDTQYF. CDR3 bases: TGTGCCAGCAGAGGGGCGGGAGGGCCAGATACGCAGTATTTT.

Only a few counts were recorded for this clonotype. This chain uses TRBV7-9 with TRBJ2-5; D unclear. This CDR3 has 12 residues. Trimming shortened V by 6 bases and J by 5 bases, and 10 bases separated the two germline ends. From germline, CDR1 is SEHNR and CDR2 FQNEAQ (reference sequence). The CDR3 region has the DNA TGTGCCAGCAGTTCCAAATTTGAGACCCAGTACTTC. It is translated as CASSSKFETQYF. The entire variable domain, with the rest obtained from reference TRBV7-9 and TRBJ2-5, is as follows: DTGVSQNPRHKITKRGQNVTFRCDPISEHNRLYWYRQTLGQGPEFLTYFQNEAQLEKSRLLSDRFSAERPKGSFSTLEIQRTEQGDSAMYLCASSSKFETQYFGPGTRLLVL.

In its sample, this clonotype was seen many times. This sequence joins TRBV14 and TRBJ2-1; no clear D gene. Trimming removed 1 base at V and 8 bases at J, with 9 bases between. The CDR3 contains 13 residues. Germline CDR1 and CDR2: SGHDN and FVKESK. CDR3 region: CASSQGRAYEQFF. CDR3 bases: TGTGCCAGCAGCCAAGGCCGGGCCTATGAGCAGTTCTTC.

The rearrangement links TRBV4-2 to TRBJ1-1, with D hard to call. This CDR3 region has 16 residues. Germline V gene lookup returns CDR1 LGHNA and CDR2 YNFKEQ. The V end was cut by 0 bases, the J end by 0 bases, with 11 bases between. CDR3 residues: CASSQEIVRMNTEAFF. DNA of the CDR3: TGTGCCAGCAGCCAAGAGATCGTGCGGATGAACACTGAAGCTTTCTTT.

This clonotype was recorded a few times. The V and J genes are TRBV19 and TRBJ2-1; D gene unclear. Trimming pared 4 bases from V and 9 bases from J, leaving 13 bases between. This CDR3 contains 13 residues. Germline V gene lookup returns CDR1 LNHDA and CDR2 SQIVND (reference sequence). The CDR3 sequence: CASSTQRPLEQFF. In DNA form, the CDR3 reads TGTGCCAGTAGTACCCAACGACCCCTTGAGCAGTTCTTC.